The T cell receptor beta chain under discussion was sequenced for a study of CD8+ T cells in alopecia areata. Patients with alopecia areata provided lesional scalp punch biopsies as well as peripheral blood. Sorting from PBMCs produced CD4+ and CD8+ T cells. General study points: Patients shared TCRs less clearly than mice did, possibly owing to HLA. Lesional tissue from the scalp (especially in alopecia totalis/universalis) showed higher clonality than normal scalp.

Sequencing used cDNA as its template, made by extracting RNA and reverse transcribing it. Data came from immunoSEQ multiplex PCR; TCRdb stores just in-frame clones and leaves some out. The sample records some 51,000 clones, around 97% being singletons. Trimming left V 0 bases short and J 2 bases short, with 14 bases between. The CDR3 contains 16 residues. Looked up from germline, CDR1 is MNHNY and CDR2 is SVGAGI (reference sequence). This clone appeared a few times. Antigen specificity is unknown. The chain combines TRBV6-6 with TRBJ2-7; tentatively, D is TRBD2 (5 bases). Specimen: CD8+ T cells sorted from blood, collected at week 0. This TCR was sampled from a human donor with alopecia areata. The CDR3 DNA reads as TGTGCCAGCAGTTACTCGTTGGAGGTCCCGACCTACGAGCAGTACTTC. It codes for CASSYSLEVPTYEQYF.